Sequencing of this TCR beta chain was carried out in a study of T cell changes during pregnancy in multiple sclerosis. Germline V gene data show CDR1 as SGHKS and CDR2 as YYEKEE (reference sequence). This CDR3 contains 15 residues. Trimming took off 3 bases at V and 4 bases at J, with 16 bases between the two ends. Here immunoSEQ multiplex PCR was the method, and the copy in TCRdb shows in-frame clones only, minus some. The top ten clones hold about 1.8% of a sample with around 56,000 clones, approximately 91% of them seen once. The sample consisted of peripheral blood, taken after pregnancy. The source of this sequence is a female donor with multiple sclerosis, enrolled in a pregnancy study. The V and J genes are TRBV5-5 and TRBJ1-1; no reliable D call. Here the CDR3 reads CASSSPSWASTEAFF. In DNA form, the CDR3 reads TGTGCCAGCAGCTCCCCTTCGTGGGCCAGCACTGAAGCTTTCTTT.